The 20 T cell receptor beta chains below all came from one sample that was sequenced in a study of STAT5B mutations in CD4+ large granular lymphocyte leukemia. Clones were read by immunoSEQ multiplex PCR, and TCRdb kept only the in-frame ones, dropping some. The profile shows under 25,000 clones, roughly 69% of them singletons. Sequenced input: CD4+ T cells from blood buffy coats. These receptors were taken from a human donor in good health.

The chain carries TRBV19 and TRBJ2-3, with 16 bases matching TRBD2. The ends lost 5 bases at V and 10 bases at J; junction bases unmatched: 6. Germline CDR1 is LNHDA and CDR2 is SQIVND (reference sequence). The length of the CDR3 is 15 residues. The CDR3 DNA is TGTGCCAGTAGTGGCGAAGGGACTAGCGGGAGGGCGCAGTATTTT. It encodes CASSGEGTSGRAQYF.

This clone was seen once. The chain links TRBV14 to TRBJ1-1; tentatively, D is TRBD1 (5 bases). This CDR3 spans 18 amino acids. The V and J ends lost 2 bases and 4 bases respectively, with 23 bases between them. Per the germline V gene, CDR1 is SGHDN and CDR2 is FVKESK. CDR3 protein: CASSQYSVLSGLTTEAFF. The CDR3 DNA sequence: TGTGCCAGCAGCCAATATTCGGTTTTGTCAGGGTTGACCACTGAAGCTTTCTTT.

This clone has just a few counts. The chain is built from TRBV6-4 and TRBJ1-1; 8 bases are a match to TRBD1. The CDR3 length is 14 residues. After removal of 6 bases from V and 3 bases from J, the junction contained 6 bases not matched to a gene. The germline gives CDR1 MRHNA, CDR2 SNTAGT. The CDR3 loop reads CASRQGARDTEAFF. The CDR3 DNA sequence: TGTGCCAGCAGGCAGGGGGCAAGGGACACTGAAGCTTTCTTT.

The rearrangement joins TRBV6-5 to TRBJ1-1; possible D gene TRBD1, 6 bases. The CDR3 has 15 amino acids. Germline V gives CDR1 MNHEY, CDR2 SVGAGI. The V end was cut by 0 bases, the J end by 3 bases, with 11 bases between. Here the CDR3 reads CASSYSLGAHTEAFF. In nucleotides, the CDR3 is TGTGCCAGCAGTTACTCGTTGGGGGCGCACACTGAAGCTTTCTTT.

This rearrangement joins TRBV4-1 to TRBJ2-1, with D tentatively TRBD2 (5 bases). The CDR3 length is 14 residues. The V end was cut by 4 bases, the J end by 6 bases, with 13 bases between. Germline loops: CDR1 MGHRA, CDR2 YSYEKL. The CDR3 DNA sequence: TGCGCCAGCAGCCCGAAGGAACTAGTCAATGAGCAGTTCTTC. Protein product: CASSPKELVNEQFF.

This clone was counted a few times. This chain connects TRBV27 to TRBJ1-1; D uncertain. Per germline, CDR1 MNHEY and CDR2 SMNVEV (reference sequence). V lost 2 bases and J 1 base, leaving 11 bases between the germline ends. The CDR3 consists of 15 residues. The CDR3 coding sequence is TGTGCCAGCAGTTTAGCCCTACGACCGAACACTGAAGCTTTCTTT. It translates to CASSLALRPNTEAFF.

The genes are TRBV28 and TRBJ1-2, with unresolved D. V lost 2 bases to trimming and J lost 3 bases, with 10 bases between them. The CDR3 runs 14 residues. Germline-derived CDR1 and CDR2 are MDHEN and SYDVKM. CDR3 coding DNA: TGTGCCAGCAGTTTAATTTCCAGAGACTATGGCTACACCTTC. Encoded protein: CASSLISRDYGYTF.

The chain joins TRBV19 to TRBJ1-5; 8 positions match TRBD1. V lost 9 bases to trimming and J lost 1 base; unmatched junction nucleotides: 8. The CDR3 has 15 amino acids. The germline gives CDR1 LNHDA, CDR2 SQIVND (reference sequence). The CDR3: CASQRQGLSNQPQHF. As DNA, the CDR3 is TGTGCCAGCCAACGACAGGGGTTAAGCAATCAGCCCCAGCATTTT.

The chain joins TRBV28 to TRBJ2-7; the match to TRBD2 covers 9 bases. The CDR3 extends over 17 amino acids. The V and J ends lost 2 bases and 5 bases, in that order; junction bases with no gene match: 13. CDR1 is MDHEN and CDR2 is SYDVKM in the germline V gene. The CDR3 protein is CASSLRLASGTLHEQYF. In nucleotides, the CDR3 is TGTGCCAGCAGTTTACGGCTGGCTAGCGGGACGCTTCACGAGCAGTACTTC.

V gene TRBV4-2 combines with J gene TRBJ2-3, with 9 nucleotides matching TRBD2. Trimming took 0 bases from V and 0 from J; bases not matched to a gene: 10. Germline-derived CDR1 and CDR2 are LGHNA and YNFKEQ. This CDR3 comprises 19 residues. The CDR3 nucleotides are TGTGCCAGCAGCCAAGATCTCGGCGGGAGGGCCTCTAGCACAGATACGCAGTATTTT. It is translated as CASSQDLGGRASSTDTQYF.

There are a few counts of this clone. The chain couples TRBV7-9 to TRBJ1-1; D remains unclear. V shed 1 base and J shed 4 bases, with 4 bases lying between them. The CDR3 contains 12 residues. The V gene's germline CDR1 is SEHNR and CDR2 FQNEAQ (reference sequence). CDR3 protein: CASSLVATEAFF. CDR3 DNA: TGTGCCAGCAGCTTAGTTGCCACTGAAGCTTTCTTT.

This chain uses TRBV5-1 with TRBJ1-1; D may be TRBD1 (5 bases). CDR3 length: 15 amino acids. In germline, CDR1 is SGHRS, CDR2 YFSETQ. With 0 bases removed from V and 6 bases from J, the gap between germline ends came to 15 bases. The CDR3 sequence is CASSLGEGRGAEAFF. The DNA of the CDR3 is TGCGCCAGCAGCTTGGGGGAGGGGAGGGGCGCTGAAGCTTTCTTT.

The chain combines TRBV30 with TRBJ2-4; the D gene is possibly TRBD2 (5 bases). The V gene lost 0 bases and the J gene lost 9 bases, with 15 bases spanning the gap. The CDR3 spans 14 residues. Germline loops: CDR1 GTSNPN, CDR2 SVGIG (reference sequence). CDR3 protein: CAWSVTRGRGIQYF. The DNA of the CDR3 is TGTGCCTGGAGTGTTACTAGAGGTCGGGGCATTCAGTACTTC.

This chain uses TRBV7-3 with TRBJ1-1; no firm D call. V lost 5 bases and J 5 bases, leaving 15 bases between the germline ends. Germline values: CDR1 SGHTA, CDR2 FQGTGA. The CDR3 has 14 amino acids. The CDR3, as DNA: TGTGCCAGCAGCCTATTAGGGCAAGGGACTGAAGCTTTCTTT. Its translation: CASSLLGQGTEAFF.

The rearrangement uses TRBV5-6 and TRBJ1-3; no definite D call. The length of the CDR3 is 13 residues. Germline V gene lookup returns CDR1 SGHDT and CDR2 YYEEEE. Trimming cost V 8 bases and J 3 bases, with 12 bases left between them. The CDR3 sequence: CASSDVLGNTIYF. CDR3 sequence (DNA): TGTGCCAGTTCAGACGTCCTTGGAAACACCATATATTTT. Full variable domain (remainder filled in from reference TRBV5-6 and TRBJ1-3): DAGVTQSPTHLIKTRGQQVTLRCSPKSGHDTVSWYQQALGQGPQFIFQYYEEEERQRGNFPDRFSGHQFPNYSSELNVNALLLGDSALYLCASSDVLGNTIYFGEGSWLTVV.

The V gene is TRBV7-2, the J gene TRBJ2-5; D is ambiguous. V was pared by 1 base and J by 3 bases, with 9 bases between. Germline values: CDR1 SGHTA, CDR2 FQGNSA. The CDR3 has 14 amino acids. CDR3 coding DNA: TGTGCCAGCAGCTTAGTGTCTAGGGAAGAGACCCAGTACTTC. It codes for CASSLVSREETQYF.

The rearrangement joins TRBV6-1 to TRBJ2-3; 8 bases fit TRBD1. The CDR3 is made up of 15 amino acids. J gave up 4 bases and V 1 base, and 4 bases lay outside the gene matches. Germline V gives CDR1 MNHNS, CDR2 SASEGT. CDR3 in DNA: TGTGCCAGCAGTGAAGGGACAGGGCCCCCAGATACGCAGTATTTT. It is translated as CASSEGTGPPDTQYF.

The gene calls are TRBV4-1 and TRBJ2-1; 7 nucleotides line up with TRBD2. The CDR3 consists of 17 residues. V dropped 1 base and J dropped 9; count of bases not matched to a gene: 15. Germline V gives CDR1 MGHRA, CDR2 YSYEKL. The CDR3, as DNA: TGCGCCAGCAGCCAAGGACCGAGGCTAGCGGAAGGTGGTGAGCAGTTCTTC. Amino acid sequence: CASSQGPRLAEGGEQFF.

J is TRBJ1-2 and V is TRBV7-2; tentative D call: TRBD1 (6 bases). Germline values: CDR1 SGHTA, CDR2 FQGNSA. V lost 1 base, J lost 6 bases, and 27 bases lay in between. This CDR3 has 19 amino acids. DNA of the CDR3: TGTGCCAGCAGCTTAGGGGTCCGACAGGCAACGTTCATGAGTCATGGCTACACCTTC. Encoded protein: CASSLGVRQATFMSHGYTF.

This chain joins TRBV5-6 and TRBJ2-5; a weak D match, TRBD1 (6 bases). Deletions cut 2 bases from V and 7 bases from J, with 15 bases between. The CDR3 consists of 14 residues. Germline CDR1 SGHDT, CDR2 YYEEEE. The DNA of the CDR3 is TGTGCCAGCAGCTTTCAGGACAGAGGAGGGACCCAGTACTTC. This encodes CASSFQDRGGTQYF. The whole variable domain, remainder taken from reference TRBV5-6 and TRBJ2-5, is DAGVTQSPTHLIKTRGQQVTLRCSPKSGHDTVSWYQQALGQGPQFIFQYYEEEERQRGNFPDRFSGHQFPNYSSELNVNALLLGDSALYLCASSFQDRGGTQYFGPGTRLLVL.